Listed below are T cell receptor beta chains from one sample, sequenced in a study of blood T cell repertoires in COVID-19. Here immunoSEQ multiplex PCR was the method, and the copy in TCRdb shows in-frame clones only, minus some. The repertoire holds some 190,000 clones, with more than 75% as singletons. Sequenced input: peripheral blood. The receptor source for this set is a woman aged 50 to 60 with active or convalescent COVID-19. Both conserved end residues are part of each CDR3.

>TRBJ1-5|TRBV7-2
CASSLDMGGLNQPQHF
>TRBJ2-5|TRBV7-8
CASSYRLAGTRQETQYF
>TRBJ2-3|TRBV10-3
CAISDTGQYTDTQYF
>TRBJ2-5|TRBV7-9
CASEGGQETQYF
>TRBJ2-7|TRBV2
CASSEGGVGSGFRSYEQYF
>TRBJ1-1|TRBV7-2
CASSITHGTGVMNTEAFF
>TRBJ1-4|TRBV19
CATLAAGEKLFF
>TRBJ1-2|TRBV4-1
CASSQNRETNLYGYTF
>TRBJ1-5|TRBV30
CAWSVGGRGQPQHF
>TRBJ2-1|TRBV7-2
CASSFMAGGMNEQFF
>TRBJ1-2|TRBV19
CASSMGVTYGYTF
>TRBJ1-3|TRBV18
CASSPSRANGNTIYF
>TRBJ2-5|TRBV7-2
CASSPRSGGALETQYF
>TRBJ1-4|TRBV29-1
CSAIDRTTNEKLFF
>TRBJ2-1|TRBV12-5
CASGAGLAGPNEQFF
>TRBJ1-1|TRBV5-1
CASSFSGTFNVDTEAFF
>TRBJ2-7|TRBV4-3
CASSQEWGTRPYEQYF
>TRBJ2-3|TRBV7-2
CASRLRESTDTQYF
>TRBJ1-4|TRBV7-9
CASSLKGNEKLFF
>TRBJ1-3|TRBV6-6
CASLWHSGNTIYF
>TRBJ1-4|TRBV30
CARTGNNEKLFF
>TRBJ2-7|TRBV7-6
CASSSPGQGAYEQYF
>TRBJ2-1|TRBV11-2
CASSKRTSGANNEQFF
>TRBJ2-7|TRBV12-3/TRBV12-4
CASSSLQGSEQYF
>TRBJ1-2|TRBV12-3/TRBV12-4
CASSLARQDGYTF
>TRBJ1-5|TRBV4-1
CASSQEGLGRGSNQPQHF